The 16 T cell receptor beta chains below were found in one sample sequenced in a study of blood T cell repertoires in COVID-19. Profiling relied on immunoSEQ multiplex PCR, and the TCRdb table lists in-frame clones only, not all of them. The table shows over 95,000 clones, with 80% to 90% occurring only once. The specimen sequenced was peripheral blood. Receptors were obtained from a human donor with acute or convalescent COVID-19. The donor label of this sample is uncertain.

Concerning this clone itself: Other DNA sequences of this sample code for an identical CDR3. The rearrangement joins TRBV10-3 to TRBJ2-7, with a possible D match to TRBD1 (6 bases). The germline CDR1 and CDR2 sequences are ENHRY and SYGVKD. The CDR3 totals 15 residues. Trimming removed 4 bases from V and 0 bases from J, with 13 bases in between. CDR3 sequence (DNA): TGTGCCATCAGTGCAGGGGCAGGGAGCTCCTACGAGCAGTACTTC. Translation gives CAISAGAGSSYEQYF.

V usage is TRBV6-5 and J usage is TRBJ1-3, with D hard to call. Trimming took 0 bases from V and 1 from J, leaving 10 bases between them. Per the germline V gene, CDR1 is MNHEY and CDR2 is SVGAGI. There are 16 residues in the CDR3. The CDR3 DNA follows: TGTGCCAGCAGTTACTCGATGGAGAGATCTGGAAACACCATATATTTT. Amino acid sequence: CASSYSMERSGNTIYF.

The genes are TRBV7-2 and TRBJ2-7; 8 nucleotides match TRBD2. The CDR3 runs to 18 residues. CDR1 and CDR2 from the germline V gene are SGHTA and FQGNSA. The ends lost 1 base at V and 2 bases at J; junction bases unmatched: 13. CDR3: CASSLGPGRAGQAYEQYF. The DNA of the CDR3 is TGTGCCAGCAGCTTAGGCCCCGGGAGGGCCGGTCAGGCCTACGAGCAGTACTTC.

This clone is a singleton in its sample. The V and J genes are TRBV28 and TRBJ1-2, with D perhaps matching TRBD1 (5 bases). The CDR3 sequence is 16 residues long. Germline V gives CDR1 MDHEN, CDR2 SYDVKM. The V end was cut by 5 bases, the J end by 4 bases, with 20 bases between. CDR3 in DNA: TGTGCCAGCAGTCTCCCACAGGTTGGGGTATTCTATGGCTACACCTTC. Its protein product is CASSLPQVGVFYGYTF.

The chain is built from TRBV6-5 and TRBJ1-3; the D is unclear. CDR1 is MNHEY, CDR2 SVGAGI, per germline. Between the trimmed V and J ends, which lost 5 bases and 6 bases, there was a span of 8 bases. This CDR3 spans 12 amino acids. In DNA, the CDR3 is TGTGCCAGCAGTCGGGAGTTAAACACCATATATTTT. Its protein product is CASSRELNTIYF.

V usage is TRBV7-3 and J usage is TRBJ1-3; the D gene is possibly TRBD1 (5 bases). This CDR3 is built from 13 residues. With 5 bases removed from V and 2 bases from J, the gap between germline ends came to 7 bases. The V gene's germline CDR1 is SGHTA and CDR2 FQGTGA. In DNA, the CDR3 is TGTGCCAGCAGCCCGACAGCTGGAAACACCATATATTTT. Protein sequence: CASSPTAGNTIYF.

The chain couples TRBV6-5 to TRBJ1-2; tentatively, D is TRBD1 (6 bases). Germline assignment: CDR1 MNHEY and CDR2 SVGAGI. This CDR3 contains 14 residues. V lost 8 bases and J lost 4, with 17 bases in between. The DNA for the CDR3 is TGTGCCAGCGGCACCCTGGACAGTTCCTATGGCTACACCTTC. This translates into CASGTLDSSYGYTF.

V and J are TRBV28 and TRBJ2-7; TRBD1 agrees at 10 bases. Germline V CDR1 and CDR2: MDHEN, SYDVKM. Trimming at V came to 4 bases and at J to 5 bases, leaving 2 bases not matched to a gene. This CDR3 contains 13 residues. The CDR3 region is CASSSGQGDEQYF. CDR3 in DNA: TGTGCCAGCAGTTCCGGACAGGGGGACGAGCAGTACTTC.

The CDR3, as DNA: TGCGCCAGCAGCCAAGCCCTCGGGATTTACGAGCAGTACTTC. Residues: CASSQALGIYEQYF. The chain couples TRBV4-3 to TRBJ2-7; D is perhaps TRBD2 (5 bases). Germline CDR1 is LGHNA and CDR2 is YSLEER. This CDR3 has 14 amino acids. V was trimmed by 1 base and J by 4 bases, leaving 11 bases between them.

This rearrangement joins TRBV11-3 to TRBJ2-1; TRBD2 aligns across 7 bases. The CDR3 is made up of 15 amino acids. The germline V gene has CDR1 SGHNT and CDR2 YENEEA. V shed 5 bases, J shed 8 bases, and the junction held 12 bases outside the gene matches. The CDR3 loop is CASSPDEGLWHEQFF. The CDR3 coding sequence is TGTGCCAGCAGCCCTGATGAGGGACTATGGCATGAGCAGTTCTTC.

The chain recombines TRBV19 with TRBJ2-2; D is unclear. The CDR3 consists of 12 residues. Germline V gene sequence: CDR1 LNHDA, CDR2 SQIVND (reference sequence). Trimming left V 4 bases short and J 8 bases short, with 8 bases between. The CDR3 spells CASSTGAGELFF. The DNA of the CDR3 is TGTGCCAGTAGTACCGGAGCGGGGGAGCTGTTTTTT.

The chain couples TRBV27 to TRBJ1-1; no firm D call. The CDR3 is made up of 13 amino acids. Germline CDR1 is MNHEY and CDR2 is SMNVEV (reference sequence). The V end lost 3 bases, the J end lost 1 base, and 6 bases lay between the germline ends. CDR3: CASSLQENTEAFF. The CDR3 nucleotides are TGTGCCAGCAGTTTGCAGGAGAACACTGAAGCTTTCTTT.

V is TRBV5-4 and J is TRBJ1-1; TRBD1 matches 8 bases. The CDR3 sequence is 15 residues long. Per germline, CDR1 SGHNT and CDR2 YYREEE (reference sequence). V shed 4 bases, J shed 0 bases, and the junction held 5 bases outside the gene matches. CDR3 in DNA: TGTGCCAGCAGCAATTTACAGGGGGTGAACACTGAAGCTTTCTTT. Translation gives CASSNLQGVNTEAFF.

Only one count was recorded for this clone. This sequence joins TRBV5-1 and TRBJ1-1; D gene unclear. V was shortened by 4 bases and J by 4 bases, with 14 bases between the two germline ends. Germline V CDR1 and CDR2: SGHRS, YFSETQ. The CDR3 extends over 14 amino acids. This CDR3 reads CASSLSYSSTEAFF. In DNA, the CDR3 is TGCGCCAGCAGCCTGTCTTACAGTTCCACTGAAGCTTTCTTT.

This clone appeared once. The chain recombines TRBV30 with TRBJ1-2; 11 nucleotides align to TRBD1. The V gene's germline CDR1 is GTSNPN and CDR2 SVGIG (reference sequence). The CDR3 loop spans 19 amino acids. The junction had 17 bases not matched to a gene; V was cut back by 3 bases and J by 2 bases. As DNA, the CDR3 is TGTGCCTGGAGGAAATTAGTATGGGGACAGGGGGAGAAGAACTATGGCTACACCTTC. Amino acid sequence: CAWRKLVWGQGEKNYGYTF.

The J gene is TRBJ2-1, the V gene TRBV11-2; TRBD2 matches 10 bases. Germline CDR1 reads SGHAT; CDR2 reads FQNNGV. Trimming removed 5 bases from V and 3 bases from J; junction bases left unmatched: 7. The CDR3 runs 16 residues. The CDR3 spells CASSPGTSVLYNEQFF. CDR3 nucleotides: TGTGCCAGCAGCCCCGGGACTAGCGTACTCTACAATGAGCAGTTCTTC.